This T cell receptor beta chain originates from a study of blood T cell repertoires in COVID-19. On the study more broadly: T cells, B-cell-depleted T cells, or PBMCs supplied cDNA or gDNA.

Clones were read by immunoSEQ multiplex PCR, and TCRdb kept only the in-frame ones, dropping some. This table holds around 310,000 clones, roughly 89% found once. Germline V lookup: CDR1 LGHDT, CDR2 YNNKEL (reference sequence). V shed 5 bases, J shed 7 bases, and the junction held 17 bases outside the gene matches. CDR3 length: 17 amino acids. Material for sequencing was peripheral blood. The V call is TRBV3-1 (or the pseudogene TRBV3-2), the J call TRBJ2-1; the match to TRBD2 covers 7 bases. The TCR was taken from a woman in her thirties or forties with COVID-19, enrolled during active disease. The CDR3 loop is CASSFLGGGSRWNEQFF. For the CDR3, the DNA is TGTGCCAGCAGCTTCCTGGGTGGCGGGAGCCGCTGGAATGAGCAGTTCTTC.